Listed below are T cell receptor beta chains from one sample, sequenced in a study of T cells of healthy individuals. From the 5' RACE reads, TCRdb called clonotypes with MiXCR, one entry per CDR3 protein. This table has tens of thousands of distinct CDR3 sequences, 4.5% appearing once. These receptors originate from a human donor in good health. CDR3s leave out the opening cysteine and the closing phenylalanine or tryptophan.

J	V	CDR3
TRBJ1-5	TRBV7-8	ASSLGDRGLYQPQH
TRBJ1-1	TRBV3-1	ASISTWGEAF
TRBJ2-5	TRBV20-1	SASGAETQY
TRBJ1-2	TRBV3-1	ASSQRSPLYGYT
TRBJ2-7	TRBV13	ASSLGRSGHSHEQY
TRBJ2-2	TRBV6-4	ASSDSITGELF
TRBJ2-7	TRBV29-1	SVGSGATSYEQY
TRBJ2-7	TRBV20-1	SAPPRVVDEQY
TRBJ1-1	TRBV18	ASSPQISNTEAF
TRBJ2-7	TRBV27	ASSLQTGGAYEQY
TRBJ2-3	TRBV15	ATSRTGSPDTQY
TRBJ2-2	TRBV20-1	SAMGPGNTGELF
TRBJ2-7	TRBV3-1	ASSQDTIRGGSAYEQY
TRBJ2-7	TRBV5-1	ASRLASGIFEQY
TRBJ1-1	TRBV6-5	ASRPGPHTEAF
TRBJ1-5	TRBV27	ASSLSQGNQPQH
TRBJ1-1	TRBV6-2/TRBV6-3	ASSYSVGREGTEAF
TRBJ1-2	TRBV12-3/TRBV12-4	ASSLGVGTGYT
TRBJ2-7	TRBV10-3	ATVPGLAQISEQY
TRBJ1-6	TRBV14	ASRPLLGNSPLH
TRBJ1-1	TRBV7-6	ASSLRVGITEAF
TRBJ1-2	TRBV9	ASSVTDRAYGYT
TRBJ2-7	TRBV11-3	ASSLEPGTGYEQY
TRBJ2-1	TRBV20-1	SAPPFIAGGPNNEQF
TRBJ1-3	TRBV3-1	ASSQGGSGNTIY
TRBJ2-7	TRBV5-6	ASSLGHEQY
TRBJ2-3	TRBV7-9	ASSWRYDTQY
TRBJ2-3	TRBV7-2	ASSLAMGGPTDTQY
TRBJ1-5	TRBV6-1	ASSIGVYQPQH
TRBJ1-5	TRBV6-2/TRBV6-3	ASSYARYLTDQPQH
TRBJ2-5	TRBV6-6	ASSYGGRGETQY
TRBJ1-1	TRBV20-1	SASGTKGTEAF
TRBJ1-1	TRBV30	AWSVKATEAF
TRBJ2-7	TRBV5-1	ASSLLPSGIDLSYEQY
TRBJ2-1	TRBV20-1	SAGTGRSPNEQF
TRBJ2-3	TRBV6-1	ASSEKDTDTQY
TRBJ1-6	TRBV5-1	ASSPTNGNSPLH
TRBJ2-3	TRBV7-2	ASSSRGVRSTDTQY
TRBJ1-5	TRBV2	ASRGDRAIGQPQH
TRBJ2-3	TRBV7-9	ASSLGLAGATDTQY
TRBJ2-6	TRBV4-3	ASSQESASGANVLT
TRBJ2-2	TRBV6-4	ASSLEGGNTGELF
TRBJ2-3	TRBV7-6	ASSHRLAGGTDTQY
TRBJ1-1	TRBV14	ASSQYGGRNTEAF
TRBJ1-2	TRBV11-1	ASSSTATYGYT
TRBJ2-7	TRBV12-5	ASGLVPGQGFTLRY
TRBJ1-1	TRBV20-1	SAIRDRDTEAF
TRBJ1-2	TRBV11-2	ASSLGWFRGKSYT
TRBJ2-3	TRBV12-3/TRBV12-4	ASSPPAGGITDTQY